This T cell receptor beta chain was obtained from a study of CD8 T cells in ankylosing spondylitis. Overall study results and limits: Disease-linked clones were reportedly significantly enriched in matched ankylosing spondylitis synovial fluid. Several of the motif variants were reported before in synovial fluid and blood from reactive arthritis. Characteristic, it appeared, of ankylosing spondylitis blood was a TCR beta motif of several highly homologous variants.

The TCR beta libraries were generated through quantitative 5'-RACE incorporating molecular barcodes. TCRdb recomputed calls from the 5' RACE reads with MiXCR, one row per CDR3 protein. Among roughly 670,000 distinct CDR3 sequences listed, 19% were seen once. To note about this clonotype: Antigen: not known.

The CDR3 spans 13 residues. Germline CDR1 and CDR2: SGHNT and YENEEA. After removal of 5 bases from V and 8 bases from J, the junction contained 6 bases not matched to a gene. The J gene is TRBJ1-2, the V gene TRBV11-3, with 9 positions matching TRBD1. The sequence was collected from a male donor with ankylosing spondylitis. The sample taken for sequencing was blood, either unsorted or a sorted T cell fraction (not recorded which). DNA for the CDR3: TGTGCCAGCAGCACGGGACAGGGTGAGGGCTACACCTTC. Translating it yields CASSTGQGEGYTF. The variable domain in full, completed from reference TRBV11-3 and TRBJ1-2, reads EAGVVQSPRYKIIEKKQPVAFWCNPISGHNTLYWYLQNLGQGPELLIRYENEEAVDDSQLPKDRFSAERLKGVDSTLKIQPAELGDSAVYLCASSTGQGEGYTFGSGTRLTVV.